The next 30 T cell receptor beta chains were all read from a single sample in a study of T cell changes during pregnancy in multiple sclerosis. Profiled with immunoSEQ multiplex PCR; TCRdb holds only in-frame clones, not every one. In the table there are roughly 63,000 clones, approximately 93% of which are singletons. Here the sequenced sample was CD8+ T cells from peripheral blood mononuclear cells, taken in the second trimester of pregnancy. These receptor sequences come from a female donor with multiple sclerosis, enrolled in a pregnancy study.

CDR3 loop: CASSGWTSGSTGELFF. CDR3 sequence (DNA): TGTGCCAGCAGCGGCTGGACTAGCGGGAGCACCGGGGAGCTGTTTTTT. The chain uses TRBV9 and TRBJ2-2; 13 positions agree with TRBD2. The V gene's germline CDR1 is SGDLS and CDR2 YYNGEE. The CDR3 covers 16 residues. V shed 3 bases, J shed 4 bases, and the junction held 3 bases outside the gene matches.

The chain employs TRBV9 and TRBJ2-2; 7 bases fit TRBD1. The V gene's germline CDR1 is SGDLS and CDR2 YYNGEE. This CDR3 region has 17 residues. Unmatched junction bases numbered 14, after V lost 4 bases and J lost 5 bases. CDR3 sequence: CASSPRARQGVTGELFF. The DNA of the CDR3 is TGTGCCAGCAGCCCCCGCGCGAGGCAGGGGGTTACCGGGGAGCTGTTTTTT.

The V gene is TRBV29-1, the J gene TRBJ2-7; 9 bases are a match to TRBD2. The V and J ends lost 7 bases and 6 bases, in that order; junction bases with no gene match: 16. This CDR3 is built from 15 residues. CDR1 SQVTM and CDR2 ANQGSEA come from the germline V gene. The DNA of the CDR3 is TGCAGCGCTGGAGGCGAAGCGGGAGGTTCCGGCGAGCAGTACTTC. This codes for CSAGGEAGGSGEQYF.

The rearrangement uses TRBV6-6 and TRBJ1-2; 9 positions agree with TRBD1. With 10 bases clipped from V and 4 bases from J, the junction kept 13 bases outside the gene matches. Germline CDR1 MNHNY, CDR2 SVGAGI (reference sequence). The CDR3 extends over 15 amino acids. The chain's CDR3 is CATPTPGQGSYGYTF. CDR3 coding DNA: TGTGCCACCCCAACACCGGGACAGGGAAGCTATGGCTACACCTTC.

The V call is TRBV15, the J call TRBJ2-7; the D gene is possibly TRBD1 (5 bases). V lost 6 bases and J lost 4, with 10 bases in between. Germline V gene data show CDR1 as LNHNV and CDR2 as YYDKDF (reference sequence). The CDR3 is 12 residues long. CDR3 amino acids: CATSGAGYEQYF. CDR3 DNA: TGTGCCACCAGTGGCGCAGGGTACGAGCAGTACTTC.

The genes are TRBV9 and TRBJ2-5; possibly TRBD1 for D (5 bases). Trimming took 3 bases from V and 1 from J, leaving 13 bases between them. The CDR3 contains 15 residues. Germline lookup yields CDR1 SGDLS and CDR2 YYNGEE. The CDR3 sequence is CASSEQGRGQETQYF. CDR3 in DNA: TGTGCCAGCAGCGAGCAGGGAAGGGGCCAAGAGACCCAGTACTTC.

The chain joins TRBV4-2 to TRBJ2-7; TRBD1 agrees at 8 bases. CDR3 size: 15 residues. J gave up 7 bases and V 0 bases, and 8 bases lay outside the gene matches. The germline gives CDR1 LGHNA, CDR2 YNFKEQ. The CDR3 coding sequence is TGTGCCAGCAGCCAAGAAGGGCAGGGGGCTGGGGAGCAGTACTTC. The encoded protein is CASSQEGQGAGEQYF.

V usage is TRBV2 and J usage is TRBJ2-2; 7 bases match TRBD1. V lost 3 bases, J lost 2 bases, and 9 bases stayed unmatched. This CDR3 comprises 17 residues. Germline assignment: CDR1 SNHLY and CDR2 FYNNEI. The CDR3 reads CASSDTRQGPNTGELFF. The CDR3 nucleotides are TGTGCCAGCAGTGACACCCGACAGGGACCTAACACCGGGGAGCTGTTTTTT.

The rearrangement links TRBV5-4 to TRBJ1-1; D perhaps matches TRBD1 (6 bases). CDR3 length: 13 residues. Trimming removed 4 bases from V and 1 base from J, with 8 bases in between. The germline gives CDR1 SGHNT, CDR2 YYREEE (reference sequence). CDR3 protein: CASSTGQNTEAFF. As DNA, the CDR3 is TGTGCCAGCAGCACGGGACAGAACACTGAAGCTTTCTTT.

V usage is TRBV7-2 and J usage is TRBJ2-7; D possibly corresponds to TRBD1 (6 bases). CDR3 length: 14 amino acids. Between the trimmed V and J ends, which lost 5 bases and 6 bases, there was a span of 17 bases. Germline V gene data show CDR1 as SGHTA and CDR2 as FQGNSA. CDR3 bases: TGTGCCAGCAGCCCGTGGACAGCGACGGGCGAGCAGTACTTC. Its protein is CASSPWTATGEQYF.

CDR3 loop: CAPIQPAEPRVSFQYF. The CDR3, as DNA: TGTGCCCCCATTCAACCGGCGGAACCACGCGTCTCCTTTCAGTACTTC. The V gene is TRBV27, the J gene TRBJ2-7; D unresolved. There are 16 residues in the CDR3. V gave up 11 bases and J gave up 10 bases, with 33 bases separating them. The germline V gene has CDR1 MNHEY and CDR2 SMNVEV (reference sequence).

There are a few counts of this clone. The genes are TRBV18 and TRBJ1-2; D gene ambiguous. CDR1 and CDR2 from the germline V gene are KGHSH and LQKENI. V was clipped by 5 bases and J by 6 bases, with 10 bases between them. The CDR3 contains 12 residues. The CDR3 loop reads CASSTSRDGYTF. DNA for the CDR3: TGTGCCAGCTCAACGTCGAGGGATGGCTACACCTTC.

In this sample, this clone turned up once. The rearrangement links TRBV6-5 to TRBJ1-2; 10 bases line up with TRBD1. The CDR3 contains 15 residues. With 5 bases clipped from V and 6 bases from J, the junction kept 9 bases outside the gene matches. Germline lookup yields CDR1 MNHEY and CDR2 SVGAGI. CDR3 region: CASSRGTGAGHGYTF. CDR3 nucleotides: TGTGCCAGCAGTAGAGGGACAGGGGCGGGCCATGGCTACACCTTC.

The CDR3 sequence is CASSRQRGRQETQYF. The CDR3 DNA is TGTGCCAGCAGTCGTCAGCGGGGTCGCCAAGAGACCCAGTACTTC. V and J are TRBV7-7 and TRBJ2-5; TRBD2 agrees at 7 bases. The ends lost 6 bases at V and 1 base at J; junction bases unmatched: 8. From germline, CDR1 is SSHAT and CDR2 FNYEAQ (reference sequence). The CDR3 is made up of 15 amino acids.

The chain has TRBV6-5 and TRBJ2-2, with no clear D. Trimming removed 0 bases at V and 6 bases at J, with 14 bases between. The CDR3 contains 16 residues. CDR1 is MNHEY and CDR2 is SVGAGI in the germline V gene. CDR3 protein: CASSYSKYLVSGELFF. CDR3 nucleotides: TGTGCCAGCAGTTACTCGAAATACCTAGTATCCGGGGAGCTGTTTTTT.

The V and J genes are TRBV7-8 and TRBJ2-7; 12 bases fit TRBD1. CDR1 is SGHVS, CDR2 FQNEAQ, per germline. The CDR3 runs 16 residues. V shed 1 base, J shed 3 bases, and the junction held 4 bases outside the gene matches. DNA of the CDR3: TGTGCCAGCAGCTTAGACCGGGACAGGGGGCTCTACGAGCAGTACTTC. Translation: CASSLDRDRGLYEQYF.

This sequence joins TRBV5-4 and TRBJ2-7, with 10 bases identical to TRBD1. The trim removed 4 bases at V and 1 base at J, leaving 8 bases unmatched. Looked up from germline, CDR1 is SGHNT and CDR2 is YYREEE (reference sequence). CDR3 length: 16 residues. The CDR3 region has the DNA TGTGCCAGCAGCACGAAGGGACAGGGGTTATCCTACGAGCAGTACTTC. Its translation is CASSTKGQGLSYEQYF.

By frequency in the sample, this clone is medium-sized. The chain combines TRBV6-1 with TRBJ2-7; possible D gene TRBD1, 6 bases. Deletions cut 5 bases from V and 0 bases from J, with 14 bases between. Germline values: CDR1 MNHNS, CDR2 SASEGT. The CDR3 is made up of 15 amino acids. CDR3 amino acids: CASSIGQGSSYEQYF. The CDR3 nucleotides are TGTGCCAGCAGTATCGGGCAGGGGTCCTCCTACGAGCAGTACTTC.

The rearrangement joins TRBV4-1 to TRBJ2-7; possibly TRBD2 for D (6 bases). Germline V CDR1 and CDR2: MGHRA, YSYEKL. The CDR3 covers 14 residues. Trimming removed 1 base at V and 3 bases at J, with 10 bases between. CDR3 nucleotide sequence: TGCGCCAGCAGCCAAGGACTAGGTATCTACGAGCAGTACTTC. Its translation: CASSQGLGIYEQYF.

The chain combines TRBV29-1 with TRBJ1-1; 10 bases map to TRBD1. Germline V gene sequence: CDR1 SQVTM, CDR2 ANQGSEA. The CDR3 length is 16 residues. V shed 7 bases, J shed 5 bases, and the junction held 16 bases outside the gene matches. For the CDR3, the DNA is TGCAGCGGCCTCCCCGGACAGGGGGAAGGTAGAACTGAAGCTTTCTTT. It codes for CSGLPGQGEGRTEAFF.

This clone has just one count. The rearrangement links TRBV7-8 to TRBJ1-1; the D gene is possibly TRBD1 (5 bases). Germline V gives CDR1 SGHVS, CDR2 FQNEAQ. Trimming removed 4 bases from V and 2 bases from J, with 11 bases in between. The CDR3 extends over 14 amino acids. The CDR3 DNA reads TGTGCCAGCAGCTCGACAGTCCTAAACACTGAAGCTTTCTTT. Translating gives CASSSTVLNTEAFF.

V and J are TRBV7-2 and TRBJ2-1; D perhaps matches TRBD2 (6 bases). The CDR3 loop spans 19 amino acids. V was pared by 0 bases and J by 1 base, with 19 bases between. CDR1 SGHTA and CDR2 FQGNSA come from the germline V gene. CDR3 amino acids: CASSLARAGPISSYNEQFF. CDR3 nucleotide sequence: TGTGCCAGCAGCTTAGCTAGAGCGGGCCCCATTTCGTCCTACAATGAGCAGTTCTTC.

The chain links TRBV27 to TRBJ2-2; 8 nucleotides agree with TRBD2. J was trimmed by 3 bases and V by 5 bases; bases with no gene match: 5. The V gene's germline CDR1 is MNHEY and CDR2 SMNVEV (reference sequence). CDR3 length: 15 residues. CDR3 sequence reads: CASSGREDYTGELFF. The CDR3 DNA sequence: TGTGCCAGCAGTGGGCGGGAGGATTACACCGGGGAGCTGTTTTTT.

The rearrangement joins TRBV27 to TRBJ2-2; possible D gene TRBD2, 6 bases. V dropped 4 bases and J dropped 6 bases, with 9 bases sitting between them. From germline, CDR1 is MNHEY and CDR2 SMNVEV (reference sequence). CDR3 length: 13 residues. CDR3 nucleotide sequence: TGTGCCAGCAGTTACGGGGGAGCCGGGGAGCTGTTTTTT. It translates to CASSYGGAGELFF.

V gene TRBV5-1 combines with J gene TRBJ2-3, with 14 bases aligning to TRBD2. The CDR3 extends over 19 amino acids. Per germline, CDR1 SGHRS and CDR2 YFSETQ. V lost 5 bases to trimming and J lost 1 base; unmatched junction nucleotides: 12. The CDR3 DNA sequence: TGCGCCAGCAGTCTTAATGGACTAGCGGGGGGTTATGGCACAGATACGCAGTATTTT. This gives the protein CASSLNGLAGGYGTDTQYF. Complete variable domain (other parts from reference TRBV5-1 and TRBJ2-3): KAGVTQTPRYLIKTRGQQVTLSCSPISGHRSVSWYQQTPGQGLQFLFEYFSETQRNKGNFPGRFSGRQFSNSRSEMNVSTLELGDSALYLCASSLNGLAGGYGTDTQYFGPGTRLTVL.

The chain recombines TRBV6-1 with TRBJ1-1, with TRBD1 matching 7 bases. V shed 4 bases, J shed 5 bases, and the junction held 10 bases outside the gene matches. Germline CDR1 reads MNHNS; CDR2 reads SASEGT. CDR3 length: 15 amino acids. CDR3 residues: CASSVITGAGTEAFF. The CDR3 bases are TGTGCCAGCAGTGTAATTACAGGGGCTGGTACTGAAGCTTTCTTT.

The rearrangement links TRBV9 to TRBJ1-5; no reliable D call. This CDR3 comprises 13 residues. V gave up 3 bases and J gave up 5 bases, with 9 bases separating them. CDR1 and CDR2 from the germline V gene are SGDLS and YYNGEE. The CDR3 bases are TGTGCCAGCAGCGCCAGGAGGTATCAGCCCCAGCATTTT. Protein product: CASSARRYQPQHF.

This chain connects TRBV7-8 to TRBJ1-1; 10 bases agree with TRBD1. CDR1 is SGHVS and CDR2 is FQNEAQ in the germline V gene. The trim removed 1 base at V and 6 bases at J, leaving 5 bases unmatched. This CDR3 has 15 amino acids. This CDR3 reads CASSLGTGGIPEAFF. The CDR3 region has the DNA TGTGCCAGCAGCTTAGGGACAGGGGGAATCCCTGAAGCTTTCTTT. The full variable domain, its missing parts supplied by reference TRBV7-8 and TRBJ1-1, is GAGVSQSPRYKVAKRGQDVALRCDPISGHVSLFWYQQALGQGPEFLTYFQNEAQLDKSGLPSDRFFAERPEGSVSTLKIQRTQQEDSAVYLCASSLGTGGIPEAFFGQGTRLTVV.

This clone appeared a few times. The V gene is TRBV29-1, the J gene TRBJ1-1; tentative D call: TRBD1 (6 bases). The germline CDR1 and CDR2 sequences are SQVTM and ANQGSEA. The CDR3 runs to 14 residues. V was clipped by 3 bases and J by 5 bases, with 16 bases between them. This chain's CDR3 is CSVEGAESGTEAFF. The DNA of the CDR3 is TGCAGCGTTGAGGGGGCAGAATCCGGGACTGAAGCTTTCTTT.

This chain uses TRBV6-5 with TRBJ1-2, with D perhaps matching TRBD1 (5 bases). The V gene lost 5 bases and the J gene lost 3 bases, with 16 bases spanning the gap. This CDR3 is built from 15 residues. The V gene's germline CDR1 is MNHEY and CDR2 SVGAGI. This chain's CDR3 is CASSPLGGSDYGYTF. Here the CDR3 DNA reads TGTGCCAGCAGTCCACTCGGGGGGTCTGACTATGGCTACACCTTC.